This TCR beta chain was obtained from a study of technical replicates of blood from a few donors. CDR3 length: 16 amino acids. V was pared by 1 base and J by 4 bases, with 5 bases of the junction left unmatched. The germline V gene encodes CDR1 SSHAT and CDR2 FNYEAQ (reference sequence). Assay: immunoSEQ multiplex PCR; the TCRdb copy retains only in-frame clones and omits some. The profile covers about 100,000 clones, with roughly 95% appearing a single time and approximately 0.2% taken by the ten largest. Sequencing was performed on T cells isolated from PBMCs. The chain links TRBV7-7 to TRBJ2-2, with 8 bases fitting TRBD1. This TCR was recovered from a human donor in good health. The CDR3 DNA reads TGTGCCAGCAGCTTAGGTCAGGGGGCAGTCACCGGGGAGCTGTTTTTT. Its translation is CASSLGQGAVTGELFF.